The T cell receptor beta chain described here comes from a study of blood T cell repertoires in COVID-19 (TCRdb year 2020). Some background on the complete study: Collaborator samples came from the United States, Italy and Spain and covered acute and convalescent phases of COVID-19. Deeply sampled blood TCRbeta repertoires from subjects exposed to, actively infected with, or recovered from COVID-19 were included in the dataset. The samples were drawn from two sources: the first 160 participants of the ongoing ImmuneRACE study, and fewer than 1,500 subjects contributed by 6 global collaborators. The material from the prospective study consisted of cDNA or gDNA derived from T cells, B-cell-depleted T cells, or PBMCs. The sample metadata nearly always contained a de-identified subject ID, COVID-19 status, age in years and sex. The repertoires were released in a freely available public database meant as a resource for research on the immune response to SARS-CoV-2. Where available, HLA class I and class II types were obtained from metadata supplied by the sample provider rather than from assay-based typing.

Worth noting for this clone: Its antigen remains unidentified. The sample holds no much larger clone one base away, and base qualities are not on file.

Each collaborating institution followed its own protocols to collect whole blood in K2EDTA tubes. For TCRbeta analysis, collaborators shipped samples in one of three forms: frozen whole blood, isolated PBMCs, or DNA extracted from either of those sample types. CDR1 and CDR2 are read off the germline V gene (reference sequence) as LNHNV and YYDKDF. From the cysteine up to the phenylalanine, the CDR3 has a length of 18 residues. Of the read, only the CDR3 DNA is kept; its 54 bases are in frame from base 1. For this chain, trimming is 5 bases at the V end and 1 base at the J end, and the number of junction bases without a gene match is 14. TCRbeta CDR3 regions were amplified from genomic DNA by means of the immunoSEQ Assay, a bias-controlled multiplex PCR. For the original study's pipeline: Within the assay, amplification of reference gene primers was used to estimate how many nucleated cells each sample contained. Sequence reads were collapsed and filtered to measure the absolute abundance of every unique TCRbeta CDR3 rearrangement. For each sample, productive Simpson clonality was calculated by taking the square root of Simpson's diversity index across productive rearrangements. Drawn from immuneACCESS, this table holds only the in-frame rearrangements with V and J called that TCRdb kept. Clones are partly lost; checked studies trace under half to an unresolved V gene and leave the rest unexplained. That table supplies the V and J calls and clone size; D and trimming were determined from the DNA. The table for this sample lists about 59,000 clones; 70% to 80% of them were counted only once. The top ten clones comprise over 10% of the sample.

Broad study findings and their caveats: How much clinical and demographic metadata was included differed by source and by participant, and the metadata was provided uncurated.

The material sequenced was peripheral blood. The chain is encoded by TRBV15 joined to TRBJ1-3, with 7 bases in between that match TRBD1. This clonotype originated in a man aged 80 or over with acute or convalescent COVID-19. In nucleotide form, the sequence is TGTGCCACCAGCGCAAGATTCTCCGGGACAGCGTCTGGAAACACCATATATTTT. Its product reads: CATSARFSGTASGNTIYF.